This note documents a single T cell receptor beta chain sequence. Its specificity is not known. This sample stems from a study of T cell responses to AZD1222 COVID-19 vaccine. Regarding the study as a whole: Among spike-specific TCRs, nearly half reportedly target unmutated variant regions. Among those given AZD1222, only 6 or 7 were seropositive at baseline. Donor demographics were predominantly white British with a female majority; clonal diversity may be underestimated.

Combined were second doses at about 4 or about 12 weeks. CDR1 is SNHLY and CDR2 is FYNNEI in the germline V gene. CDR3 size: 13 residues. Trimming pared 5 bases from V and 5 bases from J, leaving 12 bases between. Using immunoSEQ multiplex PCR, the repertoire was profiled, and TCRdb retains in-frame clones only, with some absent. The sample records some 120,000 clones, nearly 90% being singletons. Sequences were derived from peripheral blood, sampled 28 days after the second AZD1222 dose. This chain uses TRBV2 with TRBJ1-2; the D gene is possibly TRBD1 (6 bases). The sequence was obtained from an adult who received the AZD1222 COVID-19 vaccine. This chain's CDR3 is CASSPDSIYGYTF. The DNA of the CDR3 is TGTGCCAGCAGTCCGGACAGTATATATGGCTACACCTTC.